This TCR beta chain comes out of a study of T cell responses to AZD1222 COVID-19 vaccine. V shed 2 bases and J shed 3 bases, with 22 bases lying between them. In germline, CDR1 is KGHSH, CDR2 LQKENI. The CDR3 covers 18 residues. Concerning this clone: What it recognizes is unknown.

Here immunoSEQ multiplex PCR was the method, and the copy in TCRdb shows in-frame clones only, minus some. This table has fewer than 100,000 clones, 88% appearing once. Pooled in the analysis were second doses at about 4 or about 12 weeks. Overall study findings and caveats: The donors showed a predominance of white British ancestry and of females, with possible underestimation of clonal diversity. Nearly half of unique spike-specific TCRs reportedly avoided B.1.351 and B.1.1.7 mutated regions. Repertoire sampling occurred only after the peak T cell response.

The clonotype originates from an adult who received the AZD1222 COVID-19 vaccine. Material: peripheral blood, obtained 28 days after the second AZD1222 dose. The rearrangement links TRBV18 to TRBJ1-1; maybe TRBD1 (5 bases). CDR3: CASSPWGKGIVPDTEAFF. The CDR3 DNA reads as TGTGCCAGCTCACCATGGGGGAAGGGCATCGTACCGGACACTGAAGCTTTCTTT.